Following are 3 T cell receptor beta chains from one sample sequenced in a study of T cells expressing NK-cell markers. TCRdb re-analyzed the 5' RACE reads; it lists each CDR3 protein once, without DNA. The sample holds 200,000 to 300,000 distinct CDR3 sequences. The specimen was blood T cells: a sorted CD56 or NKG2C T cell subset, CD4+ or CD8+ T cells, or bulk PBMC T cells (not recorded which). The receptors originated from a man younger than 35 in good health.

V is TRBV12-5 and J is TRBJ2-1; the D call from TCRdb, TRBD1, cannot be confirmed without DNA. CDR1 and CDR2 (germline): LGHNT, FRNRAP. There are 17 residues in the CDR3. This chain's CDR3 is CASGLMKTGWSYNEQFF.

The chain combines TRBV7-2 with TRBJ1-3. There are 14 residues in the CDR3. The germline V gene has CDR1 SGHTA and CDR2 FQGNSA. The CDR3 reads CASSQPRSGNTIYF.

This chain uses TRBV7-6 with TRBJ2-5; TCRdb's D call of TRBD1 is untestable without DNA. The CDR3 spans 14 residues. Germline V gene sequence: CDR1 SGHVS, CDR2 FNYEAQ. The CDR3 sequence: CASSLEDSQETQYF.